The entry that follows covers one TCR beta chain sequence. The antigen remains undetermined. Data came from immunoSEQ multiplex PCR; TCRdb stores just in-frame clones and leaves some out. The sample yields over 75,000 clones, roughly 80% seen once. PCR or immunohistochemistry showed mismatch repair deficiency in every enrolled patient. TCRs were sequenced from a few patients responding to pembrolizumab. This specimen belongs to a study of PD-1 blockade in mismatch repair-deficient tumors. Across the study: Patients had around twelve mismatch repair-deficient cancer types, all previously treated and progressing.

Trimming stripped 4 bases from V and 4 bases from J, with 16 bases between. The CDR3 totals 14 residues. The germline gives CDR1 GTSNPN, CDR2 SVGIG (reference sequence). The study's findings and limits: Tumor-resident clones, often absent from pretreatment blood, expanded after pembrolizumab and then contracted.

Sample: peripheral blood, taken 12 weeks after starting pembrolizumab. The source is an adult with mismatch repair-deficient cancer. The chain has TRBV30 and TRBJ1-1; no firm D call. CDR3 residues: CAWKLTLESTEAFF. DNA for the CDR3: TGTGCCTGGAAATTAACGTTGGAGAGCACTGAAGCTTTCTTT.